This T cell receptor (beta chain) appears in the sequencing data of a study of blood T cell repertoires in COVID-19. On the study more broadly: Both acute and convalescent COVID-19 samples were obtained from the United States, Italy and Spain. From T cells, B-cell-depleted T cells, or PBMCs came the material, which was cDNA or gDNA.

In the study's own analysis: Nucleated cell counts were estimated from reference gene primer amplification. Method: immunoSEQ multiplex PCR; TCRdb's copy keeps in-frame clones and lacks some. That table is the source of V, J and clone size, and D and trimming were worked out from the DNA. The table shows over 30,000 clones, with about 90% occurring only once. With 4 bases removed from V and 1 base from J, the gap between germline ends came to 13 bases. Germline loops: CDR1 SGHDT, CDR2 YYEEEE. The CDR3 length is 15 residues. The sequenced sample consisted of peripheral blood. The receptor was isolated from a human donor in a cohort sampled during active COVID-19. This rearrangement joins TRBV5-6 to TRBJ2-3, with D tentatively TRBD1 (6 bases). CDR3: CASSTQGFGTDTQYF. As DNA, the CDR3 is TGTGCCAGCAGCACACAGGGATTCGGCACAGATACGCAGTATTTT.